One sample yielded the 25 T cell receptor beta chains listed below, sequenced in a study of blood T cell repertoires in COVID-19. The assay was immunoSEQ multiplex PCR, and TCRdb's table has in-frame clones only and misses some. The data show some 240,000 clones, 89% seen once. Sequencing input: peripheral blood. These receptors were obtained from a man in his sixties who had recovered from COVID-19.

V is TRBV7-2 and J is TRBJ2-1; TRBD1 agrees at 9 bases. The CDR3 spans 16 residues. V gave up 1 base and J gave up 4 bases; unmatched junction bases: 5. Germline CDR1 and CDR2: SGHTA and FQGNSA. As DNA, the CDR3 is TGTGCCAGCAGCTTAGTCGGGACAGGGACTTACAATGAGCAGTTCTTC. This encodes CASSLVGTGTYNEQFF. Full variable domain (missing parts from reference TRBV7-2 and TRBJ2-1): GAGVSQSPSNKVTEKGKDVELRCDPISGHTALYWYRQSLGQGLEFLIYFQGNSAPDKSGLPSDRFSAERTGGSVSTLTIQRTQQEDSAVYLCASSLVGTGTYNEQFFGPGTRLTVL.

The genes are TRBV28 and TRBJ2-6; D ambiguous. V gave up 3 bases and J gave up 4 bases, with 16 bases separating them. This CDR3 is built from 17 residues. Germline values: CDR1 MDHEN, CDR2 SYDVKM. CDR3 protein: CASSFVGTLGGANVLTF. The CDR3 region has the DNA TGTGCCAGCAGTTTTGTGGGTACCCTAGGAGGGGCCAACGTCCTGACTTTC.

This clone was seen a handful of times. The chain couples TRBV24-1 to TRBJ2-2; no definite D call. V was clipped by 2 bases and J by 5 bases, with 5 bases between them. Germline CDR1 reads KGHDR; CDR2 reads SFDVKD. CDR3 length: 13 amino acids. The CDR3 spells CATSDYGTGELFF. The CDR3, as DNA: TGTGCCACCAGTGATTACGGGACCGGGGAGCTGTTTTTT.

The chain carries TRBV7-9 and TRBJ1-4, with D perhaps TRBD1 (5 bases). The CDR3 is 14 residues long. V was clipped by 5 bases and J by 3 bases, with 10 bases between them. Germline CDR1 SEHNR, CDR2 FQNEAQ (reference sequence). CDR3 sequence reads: CASSRRAPNEKLFF. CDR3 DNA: TGTGCCAGCAGCCGCAGGGCCCCTAATGAAAAACTGTTTTTT.

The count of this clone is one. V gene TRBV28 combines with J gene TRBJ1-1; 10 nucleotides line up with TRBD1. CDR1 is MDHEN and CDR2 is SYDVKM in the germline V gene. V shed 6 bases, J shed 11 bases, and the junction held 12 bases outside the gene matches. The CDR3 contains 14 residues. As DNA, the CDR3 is TGTGCCAGCAGCTCCGGGACAGGGGTAAGGGGGGCTTTCTTT. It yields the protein CASSSGTGVRGAFF.

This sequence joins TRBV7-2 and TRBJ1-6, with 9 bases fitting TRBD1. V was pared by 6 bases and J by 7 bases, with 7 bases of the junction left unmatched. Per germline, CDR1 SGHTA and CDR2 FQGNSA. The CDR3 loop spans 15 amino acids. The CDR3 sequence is CASRQTGGLNSPLHF. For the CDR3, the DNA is TGTGCCAGCAGGCAAACAGGGGGCTTAAATTCACCCCTCCACTTT.

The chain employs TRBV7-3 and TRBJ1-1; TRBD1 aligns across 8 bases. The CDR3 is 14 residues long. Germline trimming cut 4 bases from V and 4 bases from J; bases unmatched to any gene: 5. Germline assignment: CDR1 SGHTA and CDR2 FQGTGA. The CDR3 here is CASSSRQGSTEAFF. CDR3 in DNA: TGTGCCAGCAGCTCCCGACAGGGGAGCACTGAAGCTTTCTTT.

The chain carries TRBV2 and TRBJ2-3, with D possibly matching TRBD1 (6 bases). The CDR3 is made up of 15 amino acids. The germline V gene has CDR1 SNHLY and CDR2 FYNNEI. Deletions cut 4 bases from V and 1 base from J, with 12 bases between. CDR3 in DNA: TGTGCCAGCAGTGTCACAGGGTTGGGCACAGATACGCAGTATTTT. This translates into CASSVTGLGTDTQYF.

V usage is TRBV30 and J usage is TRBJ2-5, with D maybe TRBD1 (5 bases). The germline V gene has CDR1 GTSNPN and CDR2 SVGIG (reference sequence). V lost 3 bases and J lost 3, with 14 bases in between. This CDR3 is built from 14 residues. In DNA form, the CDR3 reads TGTGCCTGGAGCCAGGGATTTTGGGAAGAGACCCAGTACTTC. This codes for CAWSQGFWEETQYF.

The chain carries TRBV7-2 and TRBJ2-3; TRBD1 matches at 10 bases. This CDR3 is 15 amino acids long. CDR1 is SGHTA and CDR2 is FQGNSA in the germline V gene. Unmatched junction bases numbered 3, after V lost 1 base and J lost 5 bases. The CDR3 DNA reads TGTGCCAGCAGCTTAGTGGGACAGGGGATAGATACGCAGTATTTT. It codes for CASSLVGQGIDTQYF.

The DNA for the CDR3 is TGTGCCAGCAGCACGGGAGATTCCTATAATTCACCCCTCCACTTT. This sequence encodes CASSTGDSYNSPLHF. The genes are TRBV5-5 and TRBJ1-6; no clear D gene. Trimming removed 4 bases from V and 1 base from J, with 9 bases in between. This CDR3 is 15 amino acids long. The germline gives CDR1 SGHKS, CDR2 YYEKEE (reference sequence).

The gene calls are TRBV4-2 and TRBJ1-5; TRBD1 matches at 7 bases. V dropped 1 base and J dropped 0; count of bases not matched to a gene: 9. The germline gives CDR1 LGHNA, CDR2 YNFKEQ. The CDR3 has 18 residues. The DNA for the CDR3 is TGTGCCAGCAGCCAAGGTATTGCGGGACAGTATAGCAATCAGCCCCAGCATTTT. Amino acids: CASSQGIAGQYSNQPQHF.

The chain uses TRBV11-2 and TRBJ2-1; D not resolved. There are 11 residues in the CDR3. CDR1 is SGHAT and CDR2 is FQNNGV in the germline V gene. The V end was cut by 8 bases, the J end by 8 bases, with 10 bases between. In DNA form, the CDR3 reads TGTGCCAGCGCCCGTCGGTATGAGCAGTTCTTC. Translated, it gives CASARRYEQFF.

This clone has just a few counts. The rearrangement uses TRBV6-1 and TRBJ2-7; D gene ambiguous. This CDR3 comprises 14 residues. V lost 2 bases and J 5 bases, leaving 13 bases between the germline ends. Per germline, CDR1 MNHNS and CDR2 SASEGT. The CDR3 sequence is CASSEQWPHDEQYF. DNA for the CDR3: TGTGCCAGCAGTGAACAGTGGCCACACGACGAGCAGTACTTC.

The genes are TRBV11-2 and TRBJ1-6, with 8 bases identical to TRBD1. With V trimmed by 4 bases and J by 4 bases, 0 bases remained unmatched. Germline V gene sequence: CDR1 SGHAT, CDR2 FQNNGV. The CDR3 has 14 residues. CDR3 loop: CASSWTGYNSPLHF. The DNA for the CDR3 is TGTGCCAGCAGCTGGACAGGGTATAATTCACCCCTCCACTTT. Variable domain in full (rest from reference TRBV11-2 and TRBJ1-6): EAGVAQSPRYKIIEKRQSVAFWCNPISGHATLYWYQQILGQGPKLLIQFQNNGVVDDSQLPKDRFSAERLKGVDSTLKIQPAKLEDSAVYLCASSWTGYNSPLHFGNGTRLTVT.

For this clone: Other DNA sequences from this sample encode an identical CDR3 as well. The chain's CDR3 is CAWSVLYGYTF. The CDR3 bases are TGTGCCTGGAGTGTCCTCTATGGCTACACCTTC. The chain is built from TRBV30 and TRBJ1-2, with no clear D. The CDR3 has 11 residues. Between the trimmed V and J ends, which lost 0 bases and 4 bases, there was a span of 3 bases. Germline V gene data show CDR1 as GTSNPN and CDR2 as SVGIG (reference sequence).

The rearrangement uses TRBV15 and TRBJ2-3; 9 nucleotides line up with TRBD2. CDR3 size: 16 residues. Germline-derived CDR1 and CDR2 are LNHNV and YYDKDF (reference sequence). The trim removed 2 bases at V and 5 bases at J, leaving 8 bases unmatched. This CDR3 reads CATSRQIAGVGDTQYF. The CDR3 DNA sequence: TGTGCCACCAGCAGACAAATAGCGGGAGTAGGAGATACGCAGTATTTT.

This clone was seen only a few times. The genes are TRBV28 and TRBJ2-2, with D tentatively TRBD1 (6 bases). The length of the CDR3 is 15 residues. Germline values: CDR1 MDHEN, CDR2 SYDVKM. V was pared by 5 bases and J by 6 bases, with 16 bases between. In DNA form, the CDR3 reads TGTGCCAGCAGTGTCACAGGGAACTCACCCGGGGAGCTGTTTTTT. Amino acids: CASSVTGNSPGELFF.

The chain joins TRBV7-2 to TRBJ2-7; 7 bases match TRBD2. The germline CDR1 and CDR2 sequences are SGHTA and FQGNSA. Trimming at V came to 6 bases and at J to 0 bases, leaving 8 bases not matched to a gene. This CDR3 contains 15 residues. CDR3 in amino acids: CASRKGSGTSYEQYF. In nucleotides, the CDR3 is TGTGCCAGCAGGAAGGGGAGCGGGACCTCCTACGAGCAGTACTTC.

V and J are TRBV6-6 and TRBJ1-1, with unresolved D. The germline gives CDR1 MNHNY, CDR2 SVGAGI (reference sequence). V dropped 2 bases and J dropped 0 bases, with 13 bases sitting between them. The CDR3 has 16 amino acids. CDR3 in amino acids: CASSYGGGRLNTEAFF. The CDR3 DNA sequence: TGTGCCAGCAGTTACGGAGGCGGCCGGTTGAACACTGAAGCTTTCTTT.

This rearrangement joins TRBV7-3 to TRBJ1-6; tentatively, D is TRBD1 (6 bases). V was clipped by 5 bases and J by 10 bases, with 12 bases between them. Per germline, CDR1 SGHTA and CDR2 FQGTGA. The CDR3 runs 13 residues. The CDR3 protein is CASSQRDKSPLHF. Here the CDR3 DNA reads TGTGCCAGCAGCCAACGGGACAAATCACCCCTCCACTTT.

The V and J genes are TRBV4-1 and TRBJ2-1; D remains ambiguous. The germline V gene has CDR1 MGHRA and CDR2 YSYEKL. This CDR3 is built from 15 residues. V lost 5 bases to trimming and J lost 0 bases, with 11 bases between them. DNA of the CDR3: TGCGCCAGCAGCTTCCGAGATCCCTCCTACAATGAGCAGTTCTTC. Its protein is CASSFRDPSYNEQFF.

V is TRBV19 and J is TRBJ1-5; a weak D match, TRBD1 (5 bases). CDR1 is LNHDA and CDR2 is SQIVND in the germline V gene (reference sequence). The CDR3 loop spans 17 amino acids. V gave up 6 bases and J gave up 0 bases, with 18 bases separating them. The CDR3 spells CASRPTDKPDSNQPQHF. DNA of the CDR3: TGTGCCAGTAGGCCTACGGACAAGCCCGATAGCAATCAGCCCCAGCATTTT.

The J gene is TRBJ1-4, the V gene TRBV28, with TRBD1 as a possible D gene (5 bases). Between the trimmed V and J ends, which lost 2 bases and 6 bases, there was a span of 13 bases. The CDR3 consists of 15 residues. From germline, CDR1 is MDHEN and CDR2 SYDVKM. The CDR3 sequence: CASSLPVKGHEKLFF. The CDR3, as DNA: TGTGCCAGCAGTTTACCAGTGAAGGGGCATGAAAAACTGTTTTTT.

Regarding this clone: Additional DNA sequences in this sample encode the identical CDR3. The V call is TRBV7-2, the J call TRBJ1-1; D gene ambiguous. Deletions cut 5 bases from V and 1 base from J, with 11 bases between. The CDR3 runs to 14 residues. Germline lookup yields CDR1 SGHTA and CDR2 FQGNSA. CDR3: CASSLAGRNTEAFF. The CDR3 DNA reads TGTGCCAGCAGCCTGGCGGGCAGGAACACTGAAGCTTTCTTT.